The source of this T cell receptor beta chain is a study of T cell responses to AZD1222 COVID-19 vaccine. Points from the study as a whole: Sampled repertoires all dated from after the peak T cell response. Across the whole spike, CD4 TCRs peaked at regions 160-218 and 743-854. Targets within unmutated variant regions were reportedly found for nearly half of spike-specific TCRs. White British ancestry dominated among donors, who included more females, and clonal diversity was possibly underestimated.

The table came from immunoSEQ multiplex PCR; TCRdb's copy has only in-frame clones and leaves some out. This table has 150,000 to 200,000 clones, around 87% appearing once. For this clone: Antigen: not known.

Germline loops: CDR1 MRHNA, CDR2 SNTAGT. With V trimmed by 5 bases and J by 4 bases, 11 bases remained unmatched. CDR3 length equals 16 residues. This chain joins TRBV6-4 and TRBJ2-3; 8 bases align to TRBD2. Sample: peripheral blood, taken on day 0 of MenACWY control vaccination. The receptor comes from an adult in good health. The CDR3 region is CASSPDYRGGPDTQYF. The CDR3 DNA reads as TGTGCCAGCAGTCCAGACTACCGGGGGGGCCCAGATACGCAGTATTTT.